These T cell receptor beta chains were read from a single sample in a study of T cell repertoires in cytomegalovirus infection. TCRdb redid the calling of the reads with MiXCR, one entry per CDR3 protein. The sample holds a few hundred thousand distinct CDR3 sequences, 15% to 20% seen once. Input material: PBMCs. The receptors originated from a human donor in good health (CMV status not recorded). Some clones in this sample may be carry-over from other donors' samples. CDR3s include the opening cysteine and the closing phenylalanine or tryptophan. The order of the fields is CDR3 length, V gene, J gene, CDR3 protein.

>14|TRBV7-2|TRBJ1-4
CASSKTGGDEKLFF
>15|TRBV19|TRBJ1-2
CASSMNPYSRDGYTF
>15|TRBV7-9|TRBJ1-1
CASRSTDTVNTEAFF
>16|TRBV9|TRBJ2-1
CASSVASPRGYNEQFF
>16|TRBV4-1|TRBJ1-1
CASSQETGGMNTEAFF
>13|TRBV27|TRBJ2-1
CASSLTARNEQFF
>14|TRBV12-3/TRBV12-4|TRBJ1-2
CASSLSRVHYGYTF
>17|TRBV28|TRBJ2-1
CASSAYPVPGDYNEQFF
>16|TRBV19|TRBJ1-5
CASQGFGFAYNQPQHF
>14|TRBV12-3/TRBV12-4|TRBJ2-3
CASNIDGATDTQYF
>17|TRBV28|TRBJ2-4
CASSSAGQGARSNIQYF
>14|TRBV11-2|TRBJ2-7
CASSYGEALYEQYF
>14|TRBV6-6|TRBJ1-4
CASSRTGGWKELFF
>17|TRBV10-3|TRBJ2-2
CAISPTSYLGETGELFF
>21|TRBV20-1|TRBJ1-6
CSAREESGRTGSKYYNSPLHF
>17|TRBV12-3/TRBV12-4|TRBJ1-2
CASSLDPYSGDGSGYTF
>13|TRBV12-3/TRBV12-4|TRBJ2-7
CASSATGSYEQYF
>15|TRBV7-2|TRBJ1-1
CASSPHQGQGVEAFF
>13|TRBV7-2|TRBJ2-5
CASSLGPSETQYF
>15|TRBV18|TRBJ2-2
CASSLSRDATGELFF
>16|TRBV7-2|TRBJ2-2
CASSAQGWENTGELFF
>14|TRBV11-2|TRBJ1-1
CASSLEDRGTEAFF
>12|TRBV20-1|TRBJ2-7
CSAVSRGYEQYF
>15|TRBV12-3/TRBV12-4|TRBJ2-3
CASSLYQASTDTQYF
>12|TRBV27|TRBJ2-1
CASSLQGGEQFF
>14|TRBV20-1|TRBJ2-1
CSASSGNSYNEQFF
>14|TRBV7-2|TRBJ1-5
CASSFSERGTPQHF
>13|TRBV18|TRBJ2-7
CASSPTTGYEQYF
>17|TRBV11-2|TRBJ2-3
CASSLEGGQGVADTQYF
>13|TRBV28|TRBJ1-5
CASEVQHNQPQHF
>13|TRBV24-1|TRBJ2-3
CATSGATTDTQYF
>12|TRBV6-2/TRBV6-3|TRBJ2-5
CASGPGQETQYF
>12|TRBV6-6|TRBJ2-7
CASSVAPYEQYF
>15|TRBV7-2|TRBJ2-2
CASSFEPPGTGELFF
>15|TRBV24-1|TRBJ1-5
CATSQSQEGGQPQHF
>12|TRBV19|TRBJ1-2
CASIGSGVGYTF
>16|TRBV3-1|TRBJ2-5
CASSQDGRGLVETQYF
>15|TRBV11-2|TRBJ1-3
CASSFRQGSGNTIYF
>13|TRBV2|TRBJ1-3
CATTKGDGNTIYF
>12|TRBV28|TRBJ1-2
CASSLWGSGYTF
>14|TRBV5-1|TRBJ1-6
CASSLQGTGSPLHF
>17|TRBV5-1|TRBJ2-3
CASSFGWSGGAGDTQYF
>14|TRBV4-3|TRBJ2-3
CASSQGVVWDTQYF
>15|TRBV27|TRBJ2-1
CASSPGGIWSGEQFF
>16|TRBV7-8|TRBJ1-5
CASSFRVGGQGQPQHF
>17|TRBV18|TRBJ2-3
CASSTRPDGGSTDTQYF
>14|TRBV12-3/TRBV12-4|TRBJ2-4
CASRGAGSKNIQYF
>10|TRBV2|TRBJ2-6
CASSAGVLTF
>11|TRBV4-3|TRBJ1-5
CASTRGQPQHF
>15|TRBV6-8|TRBJ1-1
CASSYFSGMNTEAFF
>15|TRBV12-3/TRBV12-4|TRBJ2-1
CASSWGLAGNNEQFF